Following are 29 T cell receptor beta chains from one sample sequenced in a study of CD8 T cells in ankylosing spondylitis. Regarding the study as a whole: A motif in TCR beta, a set of roughly eight highly homologous variants, appeared characteristic of ankylosing spondylitis blood.

TCRdb used MiXCR to reprocess the 5' RACE reads, holding one entry per CDR3 protein. The sample lists some 85,000 distinct CDR3 sequences, about 8.1% occurring once. Their antigens are not known. Sequences were obtained from blood, either unsorted or a sorted T cell fraction (not recorded which). The receptors shown here come from a male donor with ankylosing spondylitis.

The rearrangement joins TRBV19 to TRBJ2-2, with a tentative D call TRBD1 (5 bases). Per the germline V gene, CDR1 is LNHDA and CDR2 is SQIVND (reference sequence). CDR3 length equals 14 residues. V dropped 9 bases and J dropped 0 bases, with 11 bases sitting between them. The CDR3 here is CASRTGANTGELFF. In DNA form, the CDR3 reads TGTGCCAGCAGAACAGGAGCGAACACCGGGGAGCTGTTTTTT.

This clonotype was observed at least ten times. This chain links TRBV6-1 with TRBJ2-1; 7 bases map to TRBD1. Germline CDR1 is MNHNS and CDR2 is SASEGT. The CDR3 is 11 residues long. With 10 bases clipped from V and 6 bases from J, the junction kept 3 bases outside the gene matches. This CDR3 is CATDRANEQFF. In DNA form, the CDR3 reads TGTGCCACCGACAGGGCCAATGAGCAGTTCTTC.

The V gene is TRBV9, the J gene TRBJ2-1; D may be TRBD1 (5 bases). Germline CDR1 reads SGDLS; CDR2 reads YYNGEE. This CDR3 spans 17 amino acids. V lost 4 bases to trimming and J lost 2 bases, with 19 bases between them. DNA for the CDR3: TGTGCCAGCAGCTTAGGAGACATGGGGCTAGCCTACAATGAGCAGTTCTTC. It specifies CASSLGDMGLAYNEQFF.

The sample holds a few counts of this clonotype. The chain has TRBV2 and TRBJ1-1, with D possibly TRBD1 on 5 matching bases. CDR1 is SNHLY and CDR2 is FYNNEI in the germline V gene. V was shortened by 3 bases and J by 3 bases, with 11 bases between the two germline ends. The CDR3 is made up of 14 amino acids. The CDR3 DNA is TGTGCCAGCAGTGATTGGGGGGATGACACTGAAGCTTTCTTT. Translation gives CASSDWGDDTEAFF.

The rearrangement links TRBV6-1 to TRBJ2-6, with D possibly called TRBD1 or TRBD2 (6 bases each). CDR1 and CDR2 from the germline V gene are MNHNS and SASEGT. The CDR3 runs 18 residues. V shed 7 bases and J shed 0 bases, with 19 bases lying between them. DNA of the CDR3: TGTGCCAGCATTCTAGGAGGCAGGGGAGGCTCTGGGGCCAACGTCCTGACTTTC. This sequence encodes CASILGGRGGSGANVLTF.

This clonotype ranks as medium-sized. V gene TRBV2 combines with J gene TRBJ1-5, with D perhaps TRBD1 (6 bases). Trimming shortened V by 4 bases and J by 0 bases, and 19 bases separated the two germline ends. The CDR3 totals 18 residues. Germline assignment: CDR1 SNHLY and CDR2 FYNNEI. As DNA, the CDR3 is TGTGCCAGCAGTGGGTGGACAGTCCAAGGTCGTAGCAATCAGCCCCAGCATTTT. Translated, it gives CASSGWTVQGRSNQPQHF.

This clonotype was observed many times. The chain has TRBV6-5 and TRBJ2-5, with 7 bases fitting TRBD2. The V gene end was trimmed by 0 bases and the J gene end by 1 base; junction bases not matched to a gene: 5. Per the germline V gene, CDR1 is MNHEY and CDR2 is SVGAGI. This CDR3 spans 16 amino acids. CDR3 sequence: CASSYSLGTIQETQYF. CDR3 nucleotide sequence: TGTGCCAGCAGTTACTCCCTCGGGACTATCCAAGAGACCCAGTACTTC.

This clonotype was seen many times. This chain uses TRBV6-4 with TRBJ2-2; no reliable D call. The CDR3 loop spans 16 amino acids. CDR1 MRHNA and CDR2 SNTAGT come from the germline V gene. With 0 bases removed from V and 2 bases from J, the gap between germline ends came to 10 bases. CDR3: CASSDSVGPNTGELFF. CDR3 nucleotide sequence: TGTGCCAGCAGTGACTCAGTGGGCCCTAACACCGGGGAGCTGTTTTTT.

The sample holds a few counts of this clonotype. The chain uses TRBV19 and TRBJ1-1; D is unresolved. Germline assignment: CDR1 LNHDA and CDR2 SQIVND (reference sequence). The ends were cut back, 3 bases at V and 0 bases at J, with 8 bases in the middle. The CDR3 is 14 residues long. CDR3 sequence: CASSIGIMNTEAFF. The CDR3 nucleotides read TGTGCCAGTAGTATCGGCATCATGAACACTGAAGCTTTCTTT.

This clonotype was observed a handful of times. The rearrangement uses TRBV10-3 and TRBJ1-5; 8 nucleotides agree with TRBD1. The CDR3 extends over 14 amino acids. Germline V gene data show CDR1 as ENHRY and CDR2 as SYGVKD. Germline trimming cut 2 bases from V and 10 bases from J; bases unmatched to any gene: 7. CDR3 in amino acids: CAISEGQGGHPQHF. CDR3 sequence (DNA): TGTGCCATCAGTGAGGGACAGGGCGGTCACCCCCAGCATTTT.

Ten or more counts support this clonotype. J is TRBJ2-3 and V is TRBV4-1, with D possibly matching TRBD2 (5 bases). V lost 0 bases, J lost 6 bases, and 16 bases lay in between. The germline gives CDR1 MGHRA, CDR2 YSYEKL. This CDR3 has 16 amino acids. The CDR3: CASSQDPPGVVDTQYF. Here the CDR3 DNA reads TGCGCCAGCAGCCAAGACCCACCCGGGGTGGTGGATACGCAGTATTTT.

This clonotype was picked up many times. V usage is TRBV11-2 and J usage is TRBJ1-2; no definite D call. CDR1 is SGHAT, CDR2 FQNNGV, per germline. This CDR3 is built from 11 residues. Trimming took off 3 bases at V and 7 bases at J, with 6 bases between the two ends. This chain's CDR3 is CASSFPRGYTF. As DNA, the CDR3 is TGTGCCAGCAGCTTCCCACGTGGCTACACCTTC.

This sequence joins TRBV7-9 and TRBJ2-3; D ambiguous. The V end was cut by 4 bases, the J end by 5 bases, with 16 bases between. Germline CDR1 SEHNR, CDR2 FQNEAQ (reference sequence). The CDR3 is 15 amino acids. The CDR3: CASSSPYGPEDTQYF. Here the CDR3 DNA reads TGTGCCAGCAGCTCCCCTTACGGACCTGAAGATACGCAGTATTTT.

This clonotype was seen repeatedly, ten times or more. This chain uses TRBV28 with TRBJ2-1; 11 bases line up with TRBD2. Germline loops: CDR1 MDHEN, CDR2 SYDVKM. The CDR3 runs 16 residues. The ends lost 2 bases at V and 4 bases at J; junction bases unmatched: 4. This chain's CDR3 is CASSLRTSGFYNEQFF. CDR3 nucleotides: TGTGCCAGCAGTTTAAGGACTAGCGGGTTTTACAATGAGCAGTTCTTC.

This clonotype has ten or more counts. V is TRBV28 and J is TRBJ2-3; weak D call: TRBD2 (6 bases). V was pared by 5 bases and J by 3 bases, with 15 bases between. The length of the CDR3 is 15 residues. Germline CDR1 is MDHEN and CDR2 is SYDVKM. The CDR3 bases are TGTGCCAGCAGTAGTGGGCCGGGGGAGACAGATACGCAGTATTTT. It codes for CASSSGPGETDTQYF.

This clonotype has at least ten counts. The chain combines TRBV12-3 or TRBV12-4 with TRBJ2-3, with D tentatively TRBD1 (5 bases). V lost 7 bases and J 0 bases, leaving 11 bases between the germline ends. The CDR3 is 14 residues long. CDR3 in DNA: TGTGCCAGCACCCAGGGTTGGAGCACAGATACGCAGTATTTT. Translation: CASTQGWSTDTQYF.

This clonotype came up many times. The V gene is TRBV27, the J gene TRBJ2-1, with D hard to call. Trimming left V 4 bases short and J 7 bases short, with 8 bases between. This CDR3 has 12 residues. Looked up from germline, CDR1 is MNHEY and CDR2 is SMNVEV (reference sequence). The CDR3, as DNA: TGTGCCAGCAGTTATAGGTTGAATGAGCAGTTCTTC. Its protein product is CASSYRLNEQFF.

The V gene is TRBV7-8, the J gene TRBJ1-6, with D maybe TRBD1 (6 bases). Germline CDR1 and CDR2: SGHVS and FQNEAQ. V lost 5 bases, J lost 7 bases, and 21 bases lay in between. The CDR3 totals 17 residues. The DNA for the CDR3 is TGTGCCAGCAGCGACCGGATTTCCGGGACACGAAATTCACCCCTCCACTTT. This sequence encodes CASSDRISGTRNSPLHF.

This clonotype has a count of ten or more. The chain carries TRBV4-2 and TRBJ2-3; 12 nucleotides agree with TRBD2. V lost 0 bases to trimming and J lost 3 bases; unmatched junction nucleotides: 10. The V gene's germline CDR1 is LGHNA and CDR2 YNFKEQ. This CDR3 comprises 19 residues. CDR3 DNA: TGTGCCAGCAGCCAAGAAGGGCTAGCGGGAGGGCCTGGGACAGATACGCAGTATTTT. It translates to CASSQEGLAGGPGTDTQYF.

This clonotype has at least ten counts. This chain uses TRBV20-1 with TRBJ2-7; 9 bases are shared with TRBD2. Germline CDR1 DFQATT, CDR2 SNEGSKA (reference sequence). V lost 3 bases, J lost 3 bases, and 9 bases stayed unmatched. The CDR3 contains 15 residues. The chain's CDR3 is CSASYGLAQNYEQYF. CDR3 sequence (DNA): TGCAGTGCTAGTTACGGACTAGCGCAAAACTACGAGCAGTACTTC.

This clonotype was observed at least ten times. The chain couples TRBV12-3 or TRBV12-4 to TRBJ2-1; D ambiguous. V was pared by 7 bases and J by 8 bases, with 15 bases between. CDR3 length: 13 residues. The chain's CDR3 is CASIHTGRDEQFF. DNA for the CDR3: TGTGCCAGCATTCATACCGGACGGGATGAGCAGTTCTTC.

This clonotype was seen ten or more times. The V and J genes are TRBV7-2 and TRBJ2-7, with TRBD2 matching 11 bases. With V trimmed by 6 bases and J by 3 bases, 4 bases remained unmatched. The germline V gene has CDR1 SGHTA and CDR2 FQGNSA. The CDR3 has 14 residues. CDR3 coding DNA: TGTGCCAGCAGTTCCGGGACTAGCGGCTACGAGCAGTACTTC. Residues: CASSSGTSGYEQYF.

Many counts were recorded for this clonotype. V and J are TRBV2 and TRBJ1-1; TRBD1 agrees at 8 bases. V trimming: 1 base; J trimming: 4 bases; junction bases outside the gene matches: 11. This CDR3 region has 17 residues. Looked up from germline, CDR1 is SNHLY and CDR2 is FYNNEI. CDR3 residues: CASSEEADRVGSTEAFF. The CDR3 bases are TGTGCCAGCAGTGAAGAGGCGGACAGGGTAGGGAGCACTGAAGCTTTCTTT.

This clonotype was counted only a few times. V usage is TRBV7-9 and J usage is TRBJ2-1, with D possibly TRBD2 on 5 matching bases. The ends were cut back, 3 bases at V and 4 bases at J, with 13 bases in the middle. Germline V gene sequence: CDR1 SEHNR, CDR2 FQNEAQ (reference sequence). The CDR3 sequence is 15 residues long. CDR3 sequence (DNA): TGTGCCAGCAGCTTTCCCAGCGGACGTTACAATGAGCAGTTCTTC. It codes for CASSFPSGRYNEQFF.

This clonotype occurred a few times. The chain has TRBV27 and TRBJ2-7; 7 bases agree with TRBD1. This CDR3 has 14 residues. After removal of 2 bases from V and 3 bases from J, the junction contained 4 bases not matched to a gene. The germline gives CDR1 MNHEY, CDR2 SMNVEV (reference sequence). Here the CDR3 DNA reads TGTGCCAGCAGTTTACACCGGGACAGCTACGAGCAGTACGTC. It codes for CASSLHRDSYEQYV.

The sample holds a few counts of this clonotype. The chain employs TRBV6-1 and TRBJ2-1; 8 nucleotides align to TRBD1. The CDR3 is 15 residues long. From germline, CDR1 is MNHNS and CDR2 SASEGT. Germline trimming cut 1 base from V and 9 bases from J; bases unmatched to any gene: 8. CDR3 coding DNA: TGTGCCAGCAGTGAAGAGAGGACAGGGAGCGTTGAGCAGTTCTTC. Translated: CASSEERTGSVEQFF.

This clonotype was picked up a small number of times. The V gene is TRBV10-3, the J gene TRBJ2-1; D not certain. V lost 8 bases, J lost 0 bases, and 17 bases lay in between. Germline CDR1 and CDR2: ENHRY and SYGVKD. The CDR3 covers 16 residues. CDR3 sequence reads: CAIGESTRSSYNEQFF. The CDR3 coding sequence is TGTGCCATCGGAGAATCGACGCGAAGCTCCTACAATGAGCAGTTCTTC.

The rearrangement uses TRBV7-8 and TRBJ2-2; 7 positions agree with TRBD2. The CDR3 length is 14 residues. After removal of 6 bases from V and 0 bases from J, the junction contained 1 base not matched to a gene. The germline gives CDR1 SGHVS, CDR2 FQNEAQ. CDR3 region: CASRGGANTGELFF. CDR3 DNA: TGTGCCAGCAGGGGAGGGGCGAACACCGGGGAGCTGTTTTTT.

Ten or more counts support this clonotype. V usage is TRBV6-1 and J usage is TRBJ2-2; tentatively, D is TRBD2 (5 bases). Trimming took off 6 bases at V and 3 bases at J, with 8 bases between the two ends. This CDR3 is built from 13 residues. Per germline, CDR1 MNHNS and CDR2 SASEGT. The CDR3 DNA is TGTGCCAGCAGCGGACTTTACACCGGGGAGCTGTTTTTT. Amino acids: CASSGLYTGELFF.